The 9 T cell receptor beta chains below come from one sample, sequenced in a study of regulatory dendritic cells for organ transplantation. The antigens these receptors bind are not known. Measured with immunoSEQ multiplex PCR; TCRdb has only the in-frame clones, and not every one. The table has 15,000 to 20,000 clones, approximately 79% seen once; the top ten hold approximately 3.3%. CFSE-labeled sorted T cells met regulatory or mature dendritic cells for over 4 days. Sequenced sample: memory CD4+ T cells from blood cultured with regulatory dendritic cells. The subset: CD45RO+ memory T cells. The source of these receptors is a human donor in good health.

The V gene is TRBV18, the J gene TRBJ1-4; 7 nucleotides line up with TRBD1. V lost 3 bases, J lost 7 bases, and 8 bases stayed unmatched. The CDR3 extends over 15 amino acids. Germline V lookup: CDR1 KGHSH, CDR2 LQKENI. The CDR3 nucleotides are TGTGCCAGCTCACCCAACAGGGGAGGAGGTGAAAAACTGTTTTTT. Its translation: CASSPNRGGGEKLFF.

This sequence joins TRBV4-3 and TRBJ2-1; D tentatively reads TRBD1 or TRBD2 (6 bases each). Germline lookup yields CDR1 LGHNA and CDR2 YSLEER. Deletions cut 0 bases from V and 6 bases from J, with 12 bases between. The CDR3 runs to 15 residues. CDR3 region: CASSQEEGGPNEQFF. For the CDR3, the DNA is TGCGCCAGCAGCCAAGAAGAGGGGGGCCCCAATGAGCAGTTCTTC.

This clone was observed a handful of times. The V call is TRBV10-3, the J call TRBJ1-2; D is perhaps TRBD1 (5 bases). This CDR3 contains 14 residues. Trimming took off 7 bases at V and 4 bases at J, with 16 bases between the two ends. The V gene's germline CDR1 is ENHRY and CDR2 SYGVKD. The CDR3 reads CAIKTSTGPYGYTF. The CDR3, as DNA: TGTGCCATCAAAACGAGTACAGGCCCCTATGGCTACACCTTC.

V and J are TRBV10-2 and TRBJ1-2; TRBD1 is a possible D gene (5 bases). Germline CDR1 and CDR2: WSHSY and SAAADI. V was clipped by 10 bases and J by 9 bases, with 27 bases between them. This CDR3 contains 15 residues. The CDR3 sequence: CATSPFNRLVGSYTF. Here the CDR3 DNA reads TGCGCCACCTCCCCCTTTAACAGGTTGGTCGGGAGCTACACCTTC.

This clone occurred a few times. The genes are TRBV5-4 and TRBJ2-2, with TRBD2 as a possible D gene (5 bases). Germline V gene data show CDR1 as SGHNT and CDR2 as YYREEE (reference sequence). The CDR3 spans 15 residues. Trimming shortened V by 4 bases and J by 6 bases, and 16 bases separated the two germline ends. CDR3 amino acids: CASSPSTDYAGELFF. The DNA of the CDR3 is TGTGCCAGCAGCCCCTCAACTGACTACGCCGGGGAGCTGTTTTTT.

The chain employs TRBV7-9 and TRBJ2-3, with D perhaps TRBD1 (5 bases). Germline-derived CDR1 and CDR2 are SEHNR and FQNEAQ (reference sequence). V was cut by 6 bases and J by 3 bases, with 10 bases left in between. The CDR3 consists of 13 residues. The CDR3 DNA sequence: TGTGCCAGCAGTCCCAGGGTGACAGATACGCAGTATTTT. This codes for CASSPRVTDTQYF.

This clone has only a few counts. CDR3 region: CASSFEMTGNTIYF. The CDR3 region has the DNA TGTGCCAGCAGCTTTGAGATGACTGGAAACACCATATATTTT. The chain recombines TRBV7-9 with TRBJ1-3; the D is unclear. The CDR3 sequence is 14 residues long. CDR1 and CDR2 from the germline V gene are SEHNR and FQNEAQ (reference sequence). V shed 3 bases and J shed 2 bases, with 8 bases lying between them.

This rearrangement joins TRBV27 to TRBJ1-3; D is unresolved. Germline CDR1 MNHEY, CDR2 SMNVEV (reference sequence). The CDR3 runs to 16 residues. V was trimmed by 2 bases and J by 11 bases, leaving 22 bases between them. CDR3 nucleotides: TGTGCCAGCAGTTTAAGAAGTCCGCAACAGTCGAGCGCCATATATTTT. Translation: CASSLRSPQQSSAIYF.

This chain joins TRBV10-3 and TRBJ2-3, with 9 bases matching TRBD2. This CDR3 spans 17 amino acids. The trim removed 7 bases at V and 1 base at J, leaving 12 bases unmatched. CDR1 is ENHRY, CDR2 SYGVKD, per germline. CDR3 sequence reads: CAINQRGSGGGTDTQYF. The CDR3 nucleotides are TGTGCCATCAATCAGAGGGGTAGCGGGGGTGGCACAGATACGCAGTATTTT.